The present T cell receptor beta chain was sequenced within a study of blood T cell repertoires in COVID-19. The authors' processing: Nucleated cell counts were estimated from reference gene primer amplification. The assay was immunoSEQ multiplex PCR, and TCRdb's table has in-frame clones only and misses some. The DNA gave D and trimming, while V, J and clone size come from that table. The sample carries about 74,000 clones, roughly 90% recorded once. This clone came up once. The CDR3 loop spans 13 amino acids. The germline V and J ends were trimmed by 0 bases and 6 bases, with 11 bases remaining between them. Germline V gives CDR1 GTSNPN, CDR2 SVGIG (reference sequence).

This clonotype was obtained from a woman aged 60-75 years with active COVID-19. The gene calls are TRBV30 and TRBJ1-1; maybe TRBD1 (5 bases). The sequencing sample was made of peripheral blood. The CDR3 sequence is CAWSVQGTPEAFF. In DNA form, the CDR3 reads TGTGCCTGGAGTGTCCAGGGTACTCCTGAAGCTTTCTTT.